The clone carrying this TCR beta chain appeared a few times. No antigen is known for it. TCR beta VDJ and CDR3 profiling used genomic DNA as template. In TCRdb, the reads were re-called with MiXCR into one record per CDR3 protein. Here the sample spans fewer than 200,000 distinct CDR3 sequences, under 55% being singletons. This sample stems from a study of CD8+CD57+ T cells in acquired aplastic anemia. Overall study findings and caveats: The same twenty-nine CD8+ CDR3 sequences occurred in patients and in controls. With respect to CD8+ Simpson's diversity, patients and controls did not differ significantly.

The CDR3 consists of 13 residues. The V gene lost 3 bases and the J gene lost 7 bases, with 12 bases spanning the gap. Germline assignment: CDR1 ENHRY and CDR2 SYGVKD. It was patients with CD8+CD57+ cell expansion by flow cytometry who were chosen for sequencing. Untreated patients provided the blood samples, with no therapy given before sampling. The source material was sorted CD4+, CD8+, or CD8+CD57+ T cells (not recorded which) from PBMCs. The chain is built from TRBV10-3 and TRBJ1-1; D is undetermined. This clonotype was obtained from a human donor with aplastic anemia. The CDR3 bases are TGTGCCATCAGTGACCCATCCCTAAATGAAGCTTTCTTT. It translates to CAISDPSLNEAFF.